The present T cell receptor (beta chain) was sequenced within a study of vaccination and CD4 T cells after COVID-19. Study-wide background: A median of around 110 days (range 35 to 161) separated diagnosis from post-COVID sampling. Study results and limitations: It was observed that, in convalescent patients, a median around 88% of reactive clones arose only post-vaccination.

Trimming left V 5 bases short and J 5 bases short, with 18 bases between. This CDR3 has 15 amino acids. Germline-derived CDR1 and CDR2 are LNHDA and SQIVND (reference sequence). Treatment indicated: roughly ten-day PBMC culture with coronavirus spike peptide pools or control peptides (ViraFEST assay). CD4+ T cells that had been cultured provided DNA sequenced with the Oncomine TCR Beta short-read assay. TCRdb used MiXCR to reprocess the PCR reads, holding one entry per CDR3 protein. The table lists some 10,000 distinct CDR3 sequences, less than 55% of them singletons. Comment on this clonotype: Its target is unknown.

The V call is TRBV19, the J call TRBJ2-5, with D perhaps TRBD1 or TRBD2 (6 bases each). Sequencing input: CD4+ T cells from blood, cultured in vitro. The clonotype comes from a human donor who had recovered from COVID-19. The CDR3 is CASSPRGGGPETQYF. In DNA, the CDR3 is TGTGCCAGTAGTCCTCGGGGTGGGGGGCCGGAGACCCAGTACTTC.